The source of this T cell receptor beta chain is a study of cytomegalovirus exposure and HLA in healthy donors. The CDR3 spans 16 residues. V lost 4 bases, J lost 3 bases, and 13 bases lay in between. Germline assignment: CDR1 MNHEY and CDR2 SMNVEV (reference sequence). Sequencing used immunoSEQ multiplex PCR; TCRdb keeps in-frame clones, though not all of them. The data contain about 79,000 clones, 93% of them singletons. Sequenced material: PBMCs. J is TRBJ2-6 and V is TRBV27; possibly TRBD1 for D (6 bases). The sequence was obtained from a woman in her twenties or thirties in good health and CMV-seronegative. The CDR3 sequence: CASSSPGAGGANVLTF. In DNA form, the CDR3 reads TGTGCCAGCAGTTCGCCAGGGGCGGGTGGGGCCAACGTCCTGACTTTC.